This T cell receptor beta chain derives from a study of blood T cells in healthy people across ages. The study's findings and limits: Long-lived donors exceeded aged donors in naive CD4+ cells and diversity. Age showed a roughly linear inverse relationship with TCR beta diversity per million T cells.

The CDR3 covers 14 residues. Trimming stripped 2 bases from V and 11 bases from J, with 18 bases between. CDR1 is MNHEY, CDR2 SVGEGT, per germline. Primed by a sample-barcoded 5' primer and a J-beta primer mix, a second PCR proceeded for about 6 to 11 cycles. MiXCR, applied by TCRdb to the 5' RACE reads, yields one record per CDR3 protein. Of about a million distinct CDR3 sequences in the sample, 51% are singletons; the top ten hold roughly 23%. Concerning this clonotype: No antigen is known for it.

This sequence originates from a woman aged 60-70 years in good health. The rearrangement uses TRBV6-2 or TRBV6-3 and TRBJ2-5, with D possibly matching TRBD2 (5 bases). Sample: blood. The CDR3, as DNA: TGTGCCAGCAGTTACAAAGCGGCTATCTACGGGCAGTACTTC. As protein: CASSYKAAIYGQYF.